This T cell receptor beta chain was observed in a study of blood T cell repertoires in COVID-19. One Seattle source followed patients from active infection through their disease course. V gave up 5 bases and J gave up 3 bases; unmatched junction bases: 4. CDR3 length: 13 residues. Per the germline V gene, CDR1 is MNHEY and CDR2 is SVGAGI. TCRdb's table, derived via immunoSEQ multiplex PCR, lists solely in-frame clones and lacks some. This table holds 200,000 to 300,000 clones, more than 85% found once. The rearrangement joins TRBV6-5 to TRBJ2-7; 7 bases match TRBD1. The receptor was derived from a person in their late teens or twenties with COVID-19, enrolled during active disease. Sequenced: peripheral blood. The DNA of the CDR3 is TGTGCCAGCAGTACGACAGGGAACTACGAGCAGTACTTC. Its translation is CASSTTGNYEQYF.